There are a few counts of the clone carrying this T cell receptor beta chain. What was amplified from RNA transcripts were TCR beta CDR3 regions. The HTBI primer set was used in a first-round RT-PCR of the TCR CDR3. TCRdb processed the multiplex PCR reads anew with MiXCR; each CDR3 protein has one entry. This sample has approximately 400,000 distinct CDR3 sequences, with about 15% found just once. The CDR3 has 15 residues. CDR1 and CDR2 from the germline V gene are SGHAT and FQNNGV. Trimming shortened V by 6 bases and J by 7 bases, and 16 bases separated the two germline ends. This specimen belongs to a study of T cells in Graves' hyperthyroidism and ophthalmopathy. Investigators excluded patients with uncontrolled infection, other autoimmune disease, pregnancy or lactation.

Sequenced material: blood. The sequence was obtained from a woman in her twenties or thirties with Graves' hyperthyroidism. V and J are TRBV11-2 and TRBJ1-6; D gene unclear. This CDR3 reads CASRLGLQENSPLHF. The DNA for the CDR3 is TGTGCCAGCAGGCTTGGGTTACAAGAGAATTCACCCCTCCACTTT.